These 29 T cell receptor beta chains share one sample of origin, sequenced in a study of memory CD4+ T cells and cytomegalovirus serostatus. Single viable CD3+CD4+CD8-CD45RO+ cells were sorted as the memory CD4+ T cells. This table comes from immunoSEQ multiplex PCR, and its TCRdb copy is limited to in-frame clones, with some not included. This sample has about 57,000 clones, with 70% to 80% found just once. Sequencing was done on a sample of memory CD4+ T cells from blood. These receptors all stem from an adult in good health and CMV-seronegative.

V gene TRBV19 combines with J gene TRBJ2-7, with 10 bases that match TRBD1. The germline gives CDR1 LNHDA, CDR2 SQIVND (reference sequence). The CDR3 runs 16 residues. Unmatched junction bases numbered 10, after V lost 5 bases and J lost 3 bases. The CDR3: CASSLEPGQGYYEQYF. In DNA form, the CDR3 reads TGTGCCAGTAGTCTTGAGCCGGGACAGGGGTACTACGAGCAGTACTTC.

This clone has a handful of counts. This chain uses TRBV4-2 with TRBJ2-3; D might be TRBD1 (6 bases). V was cut by 1 base and J by 10 bases, with 15 bases left in between. The CDR3 has 14 residues. Germline lookup yields CDR1 LGHNA and CDR2 YNFKEQ. CDR3 coding DNA: TGTGCCAGCAGCCAAGGGACCCCAGGGGTGGCGCAGTATTTT. Its protein product is CASSQGTPGVAQYF.

V is TRBV4-1 and J is TRBJ2-3; TRBD2 aligns across 7 bases. Germline CDR1 is MGHRA and CDR2 is YSYEKL. V lost 1 base, J lost 10 bases, and 14 bases stayed unmatched. The CDR3 has 16 amino acids. The CDR3 bases are TGCGCCAGCAGCCAAGGAACAGAATTTCGGGCGGGGGCGCAGTATTTT. Translated: CASSQGTEFRAGAQYF.

This clone occurred once. This chain uses TRBV19 with TRBJ2-7; D is tentatively TRBD1 or TRBD2 (5 bases each). The V and J ends lost 3 bases and 5 bases respectively, with 17 bases between them. The CDR3 runs 15 residues. Per the germline V gene, CDR1 is LNHDA and CDR2 is SQIVND (reference sequence). The CDR3 DNA reads TGTGCCAGTAGTATCCCAACAGCCCGAGGGGACGAGCAGTACTTC. Translating it yields CASSIPTARGDEQYF. The variable domain in full, completed from reference TRBV19 and TRBJ2-7, reads DGGITQSPKYLFRKEGQNVTLSCEQNLNHDAMYWYRQDPGQGLRLIYYSQIVNDFQKGDIAEGYSVSREKKESFPLTVTSAQKNPTAFYLCASSIPTARGDEQYFGPGTRLTVT.

The chain links TRBV5-1 to TRBJ1-3, with D perhaps TRBD1 (6 bases). V was cut by 4 bases and J by 2 bases, with 13 bases left in between. Germline loops: CDR1 SGHRS, CDR2 YFSETQ. CDR3 length: 15 amino acids. CDR3 protein: CASSEGGNPGNTIYF. The CDR3 coding sequence is TGCGCCAGCAGCGAGGGGGGGAACCCTGGAAACACCATATATTTT. Complete variable domain (other parts from reference TRBV5-1 and TRBJ1-3): KAGVTQTPRYLIKTRGQQVTLSCSPISGHRSVSWYQQTPGQGLQFLFEYFSETQRNKGNFPGRFSGRQFSNSRSEMNVSTLELGDSALYLCASSEGGNPGNTIYFGEGSWLTVV.

The rearrangement joins TRBV19 to TRBJ2-2; tentative D call: TRBD1 (5 bases). The CDR3 totals 15 residues. Looked up from germline, CDR1 is LNHDA and CDR2 is SQIVND (reference sequence). V lost 6 bases, J lost 8 bases, and 19 bases lay in between. For the CDR3, the DNA is TGTGCCAGTAGGAGCCAGGGTGTATTAGGTGGGGAGCTGTTTTTT. Its protein product is CASRSQGVLGGELFF.

The V and J genes are TRBV19 and TRBJ1-5; no firm D call. This CDR3 spans 16 amino acids. Deletions cut 5 bases from V and 0 bases from J, with 14 bases between. Germline V gene data show CDR1 as LNHDA and CDR2 as SQIVND (reference sequence). The CDR3, as DNA: TGTGCCAGTAGTGAAAAGGTAACTTATAGCAATCAGCCCCAGCATTTT. Translated, it gives CASSEKVTYSNQPQHF.

V usage is TRBV9 and J usage is TRBJ2-5; 13 bases agree with TRBD2. V lost 3 bases, J lost 2 bases, and 4 bases stayed unmatched. The CDR3 has 16 residues. The germline CDR1 and CDR2 sequences are SGDLS and YYNGEE. CDR3 sequence reads: CASSGGTSGVQETQYF. CDR3 nucleotide sequence: TGTGCCAGCAGCGGGGGGACTAGCGGGGTTCAAGAGACCCAGTACTTC.

The V and J genes are TRBV19 and TRBJ2-3, with 11 nucleotides matching TRBD2. Germline loops: CDR1 LNHDA, CDR2 SQIVND (reference sequence). This CDR3 comprises 15 residues. With 6 bases clipped from V and 3 bases from J, the junction kept 5 bases outside the gene matches. The DNA for the CDR3 is TGTGCCAGTAGGGTTAGCGGGGGGGCGACAGATACGCAGTATTTT. Protein: CASRVSGGATDTQYF.

The chain has TRBV10-3 and TRBJ1-5; D uncertain. Trimming left V 4 bases short and J 5 bases short, with 9 bases between. The CDR3 is made up of 13 amino acids. CDR1 is ENHRY, CDR2 SYGVKD, per germline. As DNA, the CDR3 is TGTGCCATCAGTGGGCAGGCGGATCAGCCCCAGCATTTT. It translates to CAISGQADQPQHF.

The CDR3 protein is CASSLLPSGANEQFF. The CDR3 DNA follows: TGTGCCAGCAGCTTACTCCCTTCAGGGGCCAATGAGCAGTTCTTC. V usage is TRBV11-2 and J usage is TRBJ2-1; maybe TRBD1 (6 bases). The germline V gene encodes CDR1 SGHAT and CDR2 FQNNGV. This CDR3 spans 15 amino acids. Trimming took off 2 bases at V and 6 bases at J, with 14 bases between the two ends. Full variable domain (remainder filled in from reference TRBV11-2 and TRBJ2-1): EAGVAQSPRYKIIEKRQSVAFWCNPISGHATLYWYQQILGQGPKLLIQFQNNGVVDDSQLPKDRFSAERLKGVDSTLKIQPAKLEDSAVYLCASSLLPSGANEQFFGPGTRLTVL.

The chain links TRBV28 to TRBJ1-1; 7 positions match TRBD1. The CDR3 extends over 14 amino acids. Per the germline V gene, CDR1 is MDHEN and CDR2 is SYDVKM. Trimming took 5 bases from V and 3 from J; bases not matched to a gene: 6. CDR3 sequence: CASSRGGVHTEAFF. The CDR3 region has the DNA TGTGCCAGCAGTAGAGGGGGCGTTCACACTGAAGCTTTCTTT.

The V call is TRBV7-9, the J call TRBJ2-7, with 8 bases fitting TRBD2. The CDR3 is made up of 12 amino acids. V lost 8 bases to trimming and J lost 3 bases; unmatched junction nucleotides: 3. The germline V gene has CDR1 SEHNR and CDR2 FQNEAQ (reference sequence). As DNA, the CDR3 is TGTGCCAGCGGAGCGGGGGACTACGAGCAGTACTTC. It yields the protein CASGAGDYEQYF.

V is TRBV28 and J is TRBJ1-6, with D perhaps TRBD1 (5 bases). Trimming shortened V by 6 bases and J by 7 bases, and 13 bases separated the two germline ends. The length of the CDR3 is 14 residues. Looked up from germline, CDR1 is MDHEN and CDR2 is SYDVKM. The CDR3: CASRTGRANSPLHF. The CDR3 nucleotides are TGTGCCAGCAGGACCGGCAGGGCGAATTCACCCCTCCACTTT.

The chain carries TRBV18 and TRBJ2-5, with no clear D. The CDR3 covers 16 residues. Germline CDR1 is KGHSH and CDR2 is LQKENI. The ends were cut back, 0 bases at V and 3 bases at J, with 14 bases in the middle. CDR3 sequence reads: CASSPPVQYAKETQYF. The CDR3 DNA is TGTGCCAGCTCACCACCGGTCCAGTATGCTAAAGAGACCCAGTACTTC.

Only a few counts were recorded for this clone. The CDR3 sequence is CASSSTGFSDYGYTF. In DNA, the CDR3 is TGTGCCAGCAGTTCGACAGGGTTCTCCGATTATGGCTACACCTTC. The V gene is TRBV6-5, the J gene TRBJ1-2, with 7 nucleotides matching TRBD1. Looked up from germline, CDR1 is MNHEY and CDR2 is SVGAGI. The V segment lost 4 bases and the J segment 5 bases; nucleotides outside the gene matches: 10. The CDR3 loop spans 15 amino acids.

The chain joins TRBV5-1 to TRBJ1-4; D is perhaps TRBD1 (6 bases). Trimming pared 3 bases from V and 0 bases from J, leaving 9 bases between. Germline-derived CDR1 and CDR2 are SGHRS and YFSETQ. This CDR3 has 15 amino acids. The CDR3 DNA reads as TGCGCCAGCAGCTCTCGGACAGCAACTAATGAAAAACTGTTTTTT. Its translation: CASSSRTATNEKLFF. The full variable domain, rest sourced from reference TRBV5-1 and TRBJ1-4, is KAGVTQTPRYLIKTRGQQVTLSCSPISGHRSVSWYQQTPGQGLQFLFEYFSETQRNKGNFPGRFSGRQFSNSRSEMNVSTLELGDSALYLCASSSRTATNEKLFFGSGTQLSVL.

The rearrangement links TRBV2 to TRBJ2-3; D ambiguous. Germline V gene lookup returns CDR1 SNHLY and CDR2 FYNNEI. The CDR3 runs 11 residues. Trimming shortened V by 4 bases and J by 7 bases, and 6 bases separated the two germline ends. CDR3 nucleotides: TGTGCCAGCAGTGCACAGTATACGCAGTATTTT. Translating it yields CASSAQYTQYF.

This clone was counted only a few times. The genes are TRBV6-1 and TRBJ1-1; D unresolved. Trimming removed 5 bases from V and 5 bases from J, with 15 bases in between. The CDR3 has 14 amino acids. Germline assignment: CDR1 MNHNS and CDR2 SASEGT. The CDR3 loop is CASSNLGGETEAFF. Written as DNA, the CDR3 is TGTGCCAGCAGTAACCTGGGCGGGGAGACTGAAGCTTTCTTT.

The chain uses TRBV11-2 and TRBJ2-1; D remains unclear. V was trimmed by 2 bases and J by 15 bases, leaving 11 bases between them. This CDR3 contains 11 residues. Germline CDR1 is SGHAT and CDR2 is FQNNGV. CDR3 DNA: TGTGCCAGCAGCTTAATGGGCCAGCGGTTCTTC. It yields the protein CASSLMGQRFF.

Notes on this clone: At one of its ends the junction is not consistent with the germline gene, which may arise from a read error. V is TRBV19 and J is TRBJ1-5; 7 bases map to TRBD1. Per germline, CDR1 LNHDA and CDR2 SQIVND (reference sequence). The CDR3 length is 16 residues. The CDR3 is CASRGQGSSRNQPQHF. Here the CDR3 DNA reads TGTGCGAGTAGGGGGCAGGGAAGTTCTCGCAATCAGCCCCAGCATTTT. Full variable domain (outside the CDR3, taken from reference TRBV19 and TRBJ1-5): DGGITQSPKYLFRKEGQNVTLSCEQNLNHDAMYWYRQDPGQGLRLIYYSQIVNDFQKGDIAEGYSVSREKKESFPLTVTSAQKNPTAFYLCASRGQGSSRNQPQHFGDGTRLSIL.

The chain is built from TRBV19 and TRBJ1-2; D is ambiguous. CDR1 and CDR2 from the germline V gene are LNHDA and SQIVND (reference sequence). The V gene lost 10 bases and the J gene lost 5 bases, with 11 bases spanning the gap. The CDR3 contains 11 residues. CDR3 nucleotides: TGTGCCACTACGGATTGGTATGGCTACACCTTC. This sequence encodes CATTDWYGYTF.

The rearrangement uses TRBV10-2 and TRBJ1-2, with D hard to call. Germline V gives CDR1 WSHSY, CDR2 SAAADI. V was trimmed by 2 bases and J by 4 bases, leaving 8 bases between them. The CDR3 runs to 13 residues. CDR3: CASSERTVYGYTF. In nucleotides, the CDR3 is TGCGCCAGCAGTGAGAGGACGGTCTATGGCTACACCTTC.

This sequence joins TRBV5-6 and TRBJ1-6, with 8 bases matching TRBD1. Germline V lookup: CDR1 SGHDT, CDR2 YYEEEE. With 3 bases clipped from V and 2 bases from J, the junction kept 10 bases outside the gene matches. The CDR3 contains 18 residues. Here the CDR3 reads CASSSWMDRATYNSPLHF. The CDR3 coding sequence is TGTGCCAGCAGCTCGTGGATGGACAGGGCCACCTATAATTCACCCCTCCACTTT.

V usage is TRBV6-1 and J usage is TRBJ1-5; no reliable D call. V was cut by 5 bases and J by 7 bases, with 12 bases left in between. Germline CDR1 and CDR2: MNHNS and SASEGT. The length of the CDR3 is 13 residues. The CDR3 DNA reads TGTGCCAGCAGTCCCGTTCAGTGGCAGCCCCAGCATTTT. Encoded protein: CASSPVQWQPQHF.

This sequence joins TRBV4-2 and TRBJ2-7; possible D gene TRBD2, 5 bases. CDR1 and CDR2 (germline): LGHNA, YNFKEQ. The V end was cut by 0 bases, the J end by 12 bases, with 15 bases between. The CDR3 length is 13 residues. CDR3 residues: CASSQDADSGWYF. In DNA form, the CDR3 reads TGTGCCAGCAGCCAAGATGCCGATTCGGGGTGGTACTTC.

The chain employs TRBV9 and TRBJ2-3, with TRBD2 matching over 15 bases. With 4 bases clipped from V and 8 bases from J, the junction kept 8 bases outside the gene matches. Germline V lookup: CDR1 SGDLS, CDR2 YYNGEE. The CDR3 is made up of 16 amino acids. The CDR3 nucleotides read TGTGCCAGCAGCCTAGGACTAGCGGGAGGGCCGGGTACGCAGTATTTT. It is translated as CASSLGLAGGPGTQYF. The variable domain in full, with the rest retrieved from reference TRBV9 and TRBJ2-3, is DSGVTQTPKHLITATGQRVTLRCSPRSGDLSVYWYQQSLDQGLQFLIQYYNGEERAKGNILERFSAQQFPDLHSELNLSSLELGDSALYFCASSLGLAGGPGTQYFGPGTRLTVL.

The chain recombines TRBV30 with TRBJ1-5, with 7 bases lining up with TRBD1. The germline CDR1 and CDR2 sequences are GTSNPN and SVGIG (reference sequence). The length of the CDR3 is 13 residues. V lost 6 bases to trimming and J lost 2 bases; unmatched junction nucleotides: 4. This CDR3 is CACGQAGNQPQHF. The CDR3 DNA reads as TGTGCCTGCGGACAGGCCGGCAATCAGCCCCAGCATTTT.

This clone has a single count. The chain has TRBV1 and TRBJ1-1. TRBV1 is a recognized pseudogene. CDR3 length equals 12 residues. CDR3 protein: CTSSPDREEAFF. DNA for the CDR3: TGCACCAGCAGCCCAGACAGGGAGGAAGCTTTCTTT.